These T cell receptor beta chains were read from a single sample in a study of T-cell reconstitution after alpha-beta-depleted transplantation in children. TCRdb re-derived calls from the PCR reads in MiXCR, one entry per CDR3 protein. The sample shows about 400,000 distinct CDR3 sequences, around 20% of them seen only once. The material sequenced was PBMCs from the stem cell graft donor, taken from the stem cell graft. These receptor sequences come from a human donor who donated a stem cell graft to a child with acute myeloid leukemia. Both conserved end residues are trimmed from each CDR3.

TRBJ2-3	TRBV29-1	SVQGRVTDTQY
TRBJ1-2	TRBV20-1	SGSDSGIDGDT
TRBJ1-4	TRBV28	ASTIRGVKGRNGKLF
TRBJ1-2	TRBV24-1	ATSDYQGYT
TRBJ2-2	TRBV25-1	ASSDSGELF
TRBJ2-3	TRBV6-1	ARSGLAGGPGVDTQY
TRBJ2-1	TRBV6-1	ASKDSSSYNEQF
TRBJ2-7	TRBV27	ASSQLAGGSYEQY
TRBJ1-1	TRBV29-1	SVAGGLNTEAF
TRBJ2-1	TRBV20-1	SARVGESLGYEQF
TRBJ2-7	TRBV20-1	SAPRDGAYEQY
TRBJ2-1	TRBV12-3/TRBV12-4	ASSLRASSYNEQF
TRBJ2-7	TRBV4-3	ASSQDTAGAGGYEQY
TRBJ1-4	TRBV20-1	SARQQGINEKLF
TRBJ2-5	TRBV5-1	ASSRGKETQY
TRBJ2-7	TRBV12-3/TRBV12-4	ASSPGQGSYEQY
TRBJ2-3	TRBV20-1	SASPALTSTDTQY
TRBJ2-7	TRBV20-1	SASAGQVYEQY
TRBJ1-4	TRBV29-1	SVRASLNEKLF
TRBJ1-1	TRBV29-1	SVVRQGNTEAF
TRBJ2-1	TRBV4-2	ASSQHGLAEAYNEQF
TRBJ2-5	TRBV10-3	ATRTSGGETQY
TRBJ2-6	TRBV10-2	ASSETRSGANVLT
TRBJ1-1	TRBV5-1	ASRDRGGTEAF
TRBJ1-1	TRBV5-1	ASSLRMGSSTEAF
TRBJ2-3	TRBV28	ASSRTPAFTDTQY
TRBJ1-1	TRBV29-1	SVESPGPNKGNTEAF
TRBJ2-7	TRBV28	ASTSGTTSYEQY
TRBJ2-3	TRBV6-1	ASRRTQYTDTQY
TRBJ2-3	TRBV7-8	ASSVKRVGTDTQY
TRBJ2-2	TRBV5-1	ASSGRTGELF
TRBJ2-3	TRBV29-1	SVGWGGWGTDTQY
TRBJ1-4	TRBV6-1	ASSPSGGLGSAANEKLF
TRBJ1-3	TRBV29-1	SATGLRPGNTIY
TRBJ2-7	TRBV5-1	ASSSQGQGTYEQY
TRBJ2-1	TRBV24-1	ATSEGGISRDNEQF
TRBJ2-5	TRBV12-3/TRBV12-4	ASSLKGQEETQY
TRBJ2-3	TRBV4-2	ASSPLGSGNTDTQY
TRBJ1-2	TRBV29-1	SVSRDYGYT
TRBJ1-3	TRBV7-2	ASSFSESSGNTIY
TRBJ2-1	TRBV12-3/TRBV12-4	ASTPRGGRATYNEQF
TRBJ2-1	TRBV30	AWSVFLADEQF
TRBJ1-2	TRBV28	AGRTANYGYT
TRBJ2-5	TRBV12-3/TRBV12-4	ASSRGGREETQY
TRBJ2-5	TRBV4-1	ASSQGLAPMQETQY
TRBJ2-3	TRBV29-1	SVEGDRSYTNTQY
TRBJ2-5	TRBV27	ASSETTSGRAQY
TRBJ2-3	TRBV5-1	ASSLERQGTDTQY
TRBJ2-5	TRBV12-3/TRBV12-4	ASSPDRAETQY
TRBJ1-6	TRBV7-2	ASGTVQEDSPLH
TRBJ2-1	TRBV4-2	ASSQDMGSASYNEQF
TRBJ2-1	TRBV5-1	ASTWTGGVNEQF
TRBJ2-7	TRBV7-2	ASSFWRLAGGAEQY
TRBJ2-1	TRBV5-8	ASSGTSGFNEQF
TRBJ1-5	TRBV29-1	SVSTGVYNQPQH
TRBJ2-1	TRBV20-1	SARDTGGFNEQF
TRBJ2-1	TRBV5-1	ASSVASYNEQF
TRBJ2-7	TRBV6-7	ASSYRTGKNYEQY
TRBJ1-1	TRBV25-1	ASSYRQDMNTEAF